The 5 T cell receptor beta chains below come from one sample, sequenced in a study of CD8 T cells in Susac syndrome. A quantity of about 0.5 to 1 ug RNA underwent reverse transcription using random hexamers. TCRdb re-derived calls from the immunoSEQ multiplex PCR reads in MiXCR, one entry per CDR3 protein. The data contain some 180,000 distinct CDR3 sequences, about 95% of them singletons. The specimen sequenced was CD4+ T cells from PBMCs. Receptors originate from a human donor in good health.

The chain combines TRBV4-3 with TRBJ1-2; no reliable D call. Germline-derived CDR1 and CDR2 are LGHNA and YSLEER. Trimming pared 5 bases from V and 0 bases from J, leaving 10 bases between. This CDR3 spans 14 amino acids. The CDR3 DNA reads as TGCGCCAGCAGCTTGAGTAAAGCTAACTATGGCTACACCTTC. Encoded protein: CASSLSKANYGYTF.

The chain recombines TRBV29-1 with TRBJ2-1; unclear D gene. The V end lost 6 bases, the J end lost 5 bases, and 17 bases lay between the germline ends. This CDR3 has 14 residues. Per the germline V gene, CDR1 is SQVTM and CDR2 is ANQGSEA. The CDR3 sequence is CSVSPRNVNNEQFF. In DNA, the CDR3 is TGCAGCGTCTCCCCTCGCAACGTTAACAATGAGCAGTTCTTC.

V and J are TRBV3-1 and TRBJ2-5; the match to TRBD1 covers 9 bases. Losses at the gene ends were 1 base for V and 5 bases for J; bases not matched to a gene: 11. Germline-derived CDR1 and CDR2 are LGHDT and YNNKEL (reference sequence). The length of the CDR3 is 17 residues. The CDR3 region has the DNA TGTGCCAGCAGCCAAGCGGTGGCGGGACAGGGTGGGGAGACCCAGTACTTC. Translation gives CASSQAVAGQGGETQYF.

This chain joins TRBV7-2 and TRBJ2-4, with a weak D call TRBD1 (6 bases). V was cut by 5 bases and J by 8 bases, with 16 bases left in between. The CDR3 covers 14 residues. Germline CDR1 SGHTA, CDR2 FQGNSA. The CDR3 loop reads CASSLETGGYIQYF. The CDR3 nucleotides read TGTGCCAGCAGCCTAGAGACAGGCGGATACATTCAGTACTTC.

The rearrangement joins TRBV23-1 to TRBJ2-4; no clear D gene. TRBV23-1 is filed as an ORF, its function uncertain. This CDR3 region has 16 residues. V lost 0 bases and J 0 bases, leaving 9 bases between the germline ends. The CDR3 DNA reads TGCGCCAGCAGTCAATCGTTGCGCCTAGCCAAAAACATTCAGTACTTC. This encodes CASSQSLRLAKNIQYF.